This TCR beta chain was captured in a study of control samples from healthy donors and cancer patients. The germline V and J ends were trimmed by 11 bases and 2 bases, with 10 bases remaining between them. Germline CDR1 and CDR2: MDHEN and SYDVKM. The CDR3 has 12 residues. Profiled with immunoSEQ multiplex PCR; TCRdb holds only in-frame clones, not every one. The sample consists of 350,000 to 450,000 clones, 80% to 95% of them appearing once. This sequence was found in a man aged 40-50 years with head and neck cancer. Sequenced material: PBMCs. This sequence joins TRBV28 and TRBJ1-5; D is perhaps TRBD1 (6 bases). This CDR3 reads CAVRGGNQPQHF. The DNA for the CDR3 is TGTGCCGTCAGGGGTGGCAATCAGCCCCAGCATTTT. The variable domain in full, completed from reference TRBV28 and TRBJ1-5, reads DVKVTQSSRYLVKRTGEKVFLECVQDMDHENMFWYRQDPGLGLRLIYFSYDVKMKEKGDIPEGYSVSREKKERFSLILESASTNQTSMYLCAVRGGNQPQHFGDGTRLSIL.